Listed below are T cell receptor beta chains from one sample, sequenced in a study of cytomegalovirus exposure and HLA in healthy donors. The protocol was immunoSEQ multiplex PCR, while the TCRdb copy is restricted to in-frame clones and leaves out a portion. The sample has approximately 190,000 clones, approximately 86% seen once. Sample: PBMCs. These receptors originate from a boy between 2 and 10 years old in good health and CMV-seronegative. Each CDR3 is given with its conserved first and last residue. Fields, in order: J gene, V gene, D gene, CDR3 length, clone size, CDR3 DNA, CDR3 protein. The D gene is left open where the match is weak. Clone size appears in some rows only: once, few, many, or a class for an expanded clone.

TRBJ2-5 TRBV14 - 14 - TGTGCCAGCAGCCAAGACGAGGGAAGAGAGACCCAGTACTTC CASSQDEGRETQYF
TRBJ2-1 TRBV5-1 TRBD2 14 - TGCGCCAGCAGCTCTAGTAGCGGGATCAATGAGCAGTTCTTC CASSSSSGINEQFF
TRBJ2-7 TRBV9 TRBD2 13 - TGTGCCAGCAGCCCCGGGGGGGCCTACGAGCAGTACTTC CASSPGGAYEQYF
TRBJ2-7 TRBV4-1 - 17 few TGCGCCAGCAGCCAAGAGCCATGGAGGGAGAGGGCCTACGAGCAGTACTTC CASSQEPWRERAYEQYF
TRBJ2-7 TRBV7-3 - 13 - TGTGCCAGCAGCCCTGGCAGGAACTACGAGCAGTACTTC CASSPGRNYEQYF
TRBJ2-7 TRBV28 TRBD1 15 - TGTGCCAGCAGTGCTTGGGACAGGACGTCCTACGAGCAGTACTTC CASSAWDRTSYEQYF
TRBJ2-5 TRBV5-1 - 15 - TGCGCCAGCAGCTTGGCCCGGACAGTCCAAGAGACCCAGTACTTC CASSLARTVQETQYF
TRBJ1-1 TRBV27 - 14 - TGTGCCAGCAGTTTATATCGGAGGAACACTGAAGCTTTCTTT CASSLYRRNTEAFF
TRBJ1-2 TRBV2 TRBD1 14 once TGTGCCAGCAGCGAAACAGGGGGGTTTGATGGCTACACCTTC CASSETGGFDGYTF
TRBJ2-5 TRBV2 - 14 - TGTGCCAGCAGCTTTTGGAGCGAGCAAGAGACCCAGTACTTC CASSFWSEQETQYF
TRBJ2-1 TRBV28 - 14 - TGTGCCACCGAAGAGTTCTCCGAATACAATGAGCAGTTCTTC CATEEFSEYNEQFF
TRBJ1-4 TRBV19 - 13 - TGTGCCAGTAGTACCCGAGGGCCGGTGGGATGGTTTTTT CASSTRGPVGWFF
TRBJ2-3 TRBV2 - 11 - TGTGCCAGCAGAGAGCGGTATACGCAGTATTTT CASRERYTQYF
TRBJ1-2 TRBV5-4 TRBD1 15 - TGTGCCAGCAGCTCCAAGACGGGGACAGGCGACGGCTACACCTTC CASSSKTGTGDGYTF
TRBJ2-1 TRBV6-4 - 19 - TGTGCCAACGCCCGCCCAACCCCACTGGGATGTGGGAGAGGGTCATGTCAGTTCTTC CANARPTPLGCGRGSCQFF
TRBJ2-7 TRBV2 - 13 - TGTGCCAGCAGTGCAGGTCACCCCTACGAGCAGTACTTC CASSAGHPYEQYF
TRBJ2-5 TRBV7-8 TRBD1 16 - TGTGCCAGCAGCTTCCCGAAACACAGGGGGCAAGAGACCCAGTACTTC CASSFPKHRGQETQYF
TRBJ2-7 TRBV9 TRBD2 13 - TGTGCCAGCAGCGCAGCGGGGGGCGGCGAGCAGTACTTC CASSAAGGGEQYF
TRBJ1-4 TRBV10-3 - 12 - TGTGCCATCAGCCCAGAGGGAGATAGCCTGTTTTTT CAISPEGDSLFF
TRBJ1-5 TRBV5-1 TRBD1 18 - TGCGCCAGCAGCTTGCGACCTTCTGGACAGGGTTTCAATCAGCCCCAGCATTTT CASSLRPSGQGFNQPQHF
TRBJ2-7 TRBV6-5 TRBD2 15 - TGTGCCAGCAGTTACTTAAAGAAGGGCGGGGGCGAGCAGTACTTC CASSYLKKGGGEQYF
TRBJ1-4 TRBV14 - 16 - TGTGCCAGCAGCCAAACGGGGAGGGGTCGTAATGAAAAACTGTTTTTT CASSQTGRGRNEKLFF
TRBJ1-6 TRBV7-3 - 13 - TGTGCCAGCAGCTTACAGGGGAATTCACCCCTCCACTTT CASSLQGNSPLHF
TRBJ2-5 TRBV7-3 - 13 once TGTGCCAGCAGCCGACAGGCCCAAGAGACCCAGTACTTC CASSRQAQETQYF
TRBJ1-4 TRBV30 - 14 - TGTGCCTGGAGTGTAGGTCAGAAGGAGGAAAAACTGTTTTTT CAWSVGQKEEKLFF
TRBJ2-7 TRBV5-1 TRBD2 14 - TGCGCCAGCAGTTGGGGACTAGTCGGCTACGAGCAGTACTTC CASSWGLVGYEQYF
TRBJ2-6 TRBV15 - 17 - TGTGCCACCAGCAGCACTTGGACAGACTCTGGGGCCAACGTCCTGACTTTC CATSSTWTDSGANVLTF
TRBJ2-7 TRBV14 - 16 - TGTGCCAGCAGCCAGACTTCGACAGGAAGAAGCCACGAGCAGTACTTC CASSQTSTGRSHEQYF
TRBJ1-1 TRBV19 - 11 - TGTGCCAGTACCCCCGGAGTTGGTGCTTTCTTT CASTPGVGAFF
TRBJ2-1 TRBV7-2 TRBD2 15 - TGTGCCAGCAGCTTGGGACTAGCGGGGAACAATGAGCAGTTCTTC CASSLGLAGNNEQFF
TRBJ2-7 TRBV27 TRBD2 16 - TGTGCCAGCAGCGTTTCCCTAGCGGGACCGCCCTACGAGCAGTACTTC CASSVSLAGPPYEQYF
TRBJ2-3 TRBV6-1 - 15 - TGTGCCAGCAGCCCAAGGGGTTCTAGCACAGATACGCAGTATTTT CASSPRGSSTDTQYF
TRBJ2-2 TRBV7-7 TRBD1 15 once TGTGCCAGCAGCGAGACCCAGGGGGCACTCGGGGAGCTGTTTTTT CASSETQGALGELFF
TRBJ2-1 TRBV5-4 - 12 - TGTGCCAGCAGCTTGGTAGCCTCCCGGCAGTTCTTC CASSLVASRQFF
TRBJ2-7 TRBV5-1 - 15 once TGCGCCAGCAGCTTGGGGTTTGGGGCTTCCTACGAGCAGTACTTC CASSLGFGASYEQYF
TRBJ2-2 TRBV2 TRBD1 16 - TGTGCCAGCCGTAGAGACAGGGGATCGGGCACCGGGGAGCTGTTTTTT CASRRDRGSGTGELFF
TRBJ1-4 TRBV15 TRBD1 17 - TGTGCCACCAGCAGCTCCACCTACAGGGGATCAGATGAAAAACTGTTTTTT CATSSSTYRGSDEKLFF
TRBJ2-3 TRBV6-1 - 14 - TGTGCCAGCAGGAGAGACAGAATATCGGATACGCAGTATTTT CASRRDRISDTQYF
TRBJ2-1 TRBV28 TRBD2 15 - TGTGCCAGCAGACCGACTAGCGGCCTCTACAATGAGCAGTTCTTC CASRPTSGLYNEQFF
TRBJ1-5 TRBV28 - 13 once TGTGCCAGCAGACGGGGGGCCCGAGTGTCCCAGCATTTT CASRRGARVSQHF
TRBJ2-7 TRBV5-4 TRBD1 15 - TGTGCCAGCAGCACCTACAGGGGGAGTCAGCGCGAGCAGTACTTC CASSTYRGSQREQYF
TRBJ2-7 TRBV5-1 - 18 - TGCGCCAGCAGCTTGGGCGACAACGACAGGCGTATTATCTACGAGCAGTACTTC CASSLGDNDRRIIYEQYF
TRBJ2-7 TRBV6-5 - 15 - TGTGCCAGCAGTTATGGAGAACAGGGTGGCTACGAGCAGTACTTC CASSYGEQGGYEQYF
TRBJ1-2 TRBV5-1 TRBD1 14 few TGCGCCAGCAGCTTGGAGGGACAGGGCTATGGCTACACCTTC CASSLEGQGYGYTF
TRBJ2-2 TRBV6-5 - 16 - TGTGCCAGCAGTTACCGCGGGGGCCCGAACACCGGGGAGCTGTTTTTT CASSYRGGPNTGELFF
TRBJ2-7 TRBV11-3 TRBD1 16 - TGTGCCAGCAGCTCGTCCTTTGGGACAGGTCCTTACGAGCAGTACTTC CASSSSFGTGPYEQYF
TRBJ2-5 TRBV7-8 TRBD2 16 - TGTGCCAGCAGCTTAGAAGGTAGCGGGCCCCGGGAGACCCAGTACTTC CASSLEGSGPRETQYF
TRBJ2-7 TRBV4-1 TRBD1 16 few TGCGCCAGCAGCCAGGCCGACAGGGGGATTGTTTACGAGCAGTACTTC CASSQADRGIVYEQYF
TRBJ1-5 TRBV1 - 14 - TGCACCAGCAGCCGGCCGGGGGGCGGGCAGCCCCAGCATTTT CTSSRPGGGQPQHF